This TCR beta chain was captured in a study of blood T cell repertoires in COVID-19. Overall study: Samples representing acute and convalescent COVID-19 were sourced from the United States, Italy and Spain. The analysed material was cDNA or gDNA that came from T cells, B-cell-depleted T cells, or PBMCs.

The CDR3 runs to 13 residues. CDR1 and CDR2 from the germline V gene are GTSNPN and SVGIG (reference sequence). Trimming left V 3 bases short and J 2 bases short, with 7 bases between. Per the study methods: Amplified reference gene primers provided the basis for estimating nucleated cell counts. Produced via immunoSEQ multiplex PCR; TCRdb's table is partial and in-frame only. The V and J calls and clone size come from that table; D and trimming were worked out from the DNA. The data show about 130,000 clones, with roughly 77% seen just once and just under 5% held by the top ten. The clonotype comes from a woman aged 70-85 years with COVID-19, enrolled during active disease. The rearrangement joins TRBV30 to TRBJ2-2; weak D call: TRBD2 (5 bases). Material: peripheral blood. In DNA, the CDR3 is TGTGCCTGGAGGAGGGATAACACCGGGGAGCTGTTTTTT. The encoded protein is CAWRRDNTGELFF.